This T cell receptor (beta chain) emerged from a study of metastatic and nonmetastatic thyroid tumors (dated by TCRdb to 2020 to 2022). Background for the entire study: Repertoires were compared across peripheral blood and tumor or nodule tissue samples from malignant and benign thyroid patients.

Trimming takes 1 base off V and 3 bases off J; junction bases not matched to a gene: 0. Its CDR3 holds 15 amino acids, cysteine through phenylalanine. Only the CDR3 part of the read is kept: 45 bases, read in frame from the first base. Reading the germline V gene gives CDR1 SGHTA and CDR2 FQGNSA. The library was built by means of PCR. Sequencing used an Illumina HiSeq 4000. High-throughput sequencing was used to profile the TCR beta-chain CDR3 region of each patient. In the authors' own workflow: Drawing on CDR3 differences between clinicopathological groups, the researchers built a classifier meant to tell apart patients with distant-metastatic papillary thyroid cancer. The Shannon index was used to assess repertoire diversity, and the Morisita-Horn index was used to assess tumor-blood repertoire similarity. TCRdb took the public reads, trimmed them with fastp at Q25, ran MiXCR for clone calling and kept in-frame beta chains. TCRdb, not the original authors, processed these V and J calls. The sample data list about 12,000 clones, and under 25% of these were observed just once. Together, the top ten hold 14% of the sample.

A remark on this clone: There is no known antigen for this receptor. Qualities for individual bases were not recorded, and no much larger clone is one base off.

No patient had received any treatment before thyroid surgery. Using T-cell receptor beta sequencing, the researchers looked back retrospectively at clinical samples from patients, gathered between about 2011 and 2019. Overall results and qualifications from the work: In both blood and tumor samples, TCR beta diversity was reported to be significantly higher in malignant tumors than in benign nodules.

The sequence joins TRBV7-2 to TRBJ2-1, with 10 middle bases fitting TRBD2. This sequence was found in a female donor with papillary thyroid cancer or a benign thyroid nodule (not recorded which). Some clones in this sample may be carry-over from other donors' samples. The sample taken for sequencing was adjacent normal tissue. The DNA reads TGTGCCAGCAGCTTAGGACTAGCGGGCTACAATGAGCAGTTCTTC. Its coded protein is CASSLGLAGYNEQFF.